The 8 T cell receptor beta chains given below trace back to one sample, sequenced in a study of blood T cell repertoires in COVID-19 (TCRdb year 2020). The library was made by the immunoSEQ multiplex PCR assay. In its TCRdb copy, this immuneACCESS table keeps in-frame sequences only and misses some clones. Where compared with another copy, unresolved V genes explain less than half of these, and the others have no known cause. Within this sample are roughly 250,000 clones, with approximately 83% of them counted one time only. The ten largest clones represent roughly a tenth of the sample. Sequencing was carried out using peripheral blood. The receptors originated from an elderly woman with acute or convalescent COVID-19.

J is TRBJ2-7 and V is TRBV30; TRBD2 might be the D (7 bases). Germline loops: CDR1 GTSNPN, CDR2 SVGIG (reference sequence). Trimming pared 3 bases from V and 1 base from J, leaving 22 bases between. This CDR3 comprises 17 residues. CDR3 nucleotides: TGTGCCTGGAGCGCCGAAGGGGGGGGGCGAGGTTCCTACGAGCAGTACTTC. It yields the protein CAWSAEGGGRGSYEQYF.

The J gene is TRBJ2-1, the V gene TRBV14; 10 nucleotides match TRBD1. The CDR3 length is 15 residues. Germline-derived CDR1 and CDR2 are SGHDN and FVKESK. V gave up 6 bases and J gave up 9 bases; unmatched junction bases: 11. The CDR3 reads CASSNLGTGAAEQFF. As DNA, the CDR3 is TGTGCCAGCAGTAACCTAGGGACAGGGGCGGCTGAGCAGTTCTTC.

The chain is built from TRBV19 and TRBJ1-5; 7 nucleotides align to TRBD1. Trimming at V came to 4 bases and at J to 5 bases, leaving 5 bases not matched to a gene. The CDR3 spans 14 residues. Germline CDR1 is LNHDA and CDR2 is SQIVND (reference sequence). The CDR3 nucleotides are TGTGCCAGTAGTACCGATGACAGGGATCAGCCCCAGCATTTT. This encodes CASSTDDRDQPQHF.

V usage is TRBV28 and J usage is TRBJ1-2; D call uncertain. The germline gives CDR1 MDHEN, CDR2 SYDVKM. Trimming took off 3 bases at V and 8 bases at J, with 10 bases between the two ends. The length of the CDR3 is 12 residues. CDR3 nucleotide sequence: TGTGCCAGCAGTTTGGATCGGCGGGGCTACACCTTC. This translates into CASSLDRRGYTF.

The chain carries TRBV28 and TRBJ1-6, with TRBD1 as a possible D gene (5 bases). The CDR3 consists of 16 residues. Germline V gene data show CDR1 as MDHEN and CDR2 as SYDVKM. Deletions cut 3 bases from V and 4 bases from J, with 13 bases between. CDR3 sequence reads: CASSLATASYNSPLHF. CDR3 sequence (DNA): TGTGCCAGCAGTTTGGCGACAGCCTCGTATAATTCACCCCTCCACTTT.

The chain uses TRBV5-4 and TRBJ2-3, with a possible D match to TRBD2 (5 bases). CDR1 is SGHNT and CDR2 is YYREEE in the germline V gene (reference sequence). Trimming removed 4 bases from V and 0 bases from J, with 6 bases in between. The CDR3 has 13 amino acids. CDR3: CASSRESTDTQYF. CDR3 nucleotide sequence: TGTGCCAGCAGCAGGGAGAGCACAGATACGCAGTATTTT.

The chain joins TRBV20-1 to TRBJ2-3; 8 nucleotides match TRBD2. CDR1 DFQATT and CDR2 SNEGSKA come from the germline V gene (reference sequence). V trimming: 3 bases; J trimming: 3 bases; junction bases outside the gene matches: 8. The CDR3 sequence is 15 residues long. The CDR3 DNA follows: TGCAGTGCTAGTCGCGCTAGCGGGTTTACAGATACGCAGTATTTT. As protein: CSASRASGFTDTQYF.

The chain couples TRBV5-4 to TRBJ2-1; 8 bases map to TRBD2. The germline CDR1 and CDR2 sequences are SGHNT and YYREEE (reference sequence). The CDR3 contains 14 residues. Trimming removed 3 bases from V and 6 bases from J; junction bases left unmatched: 5. The CDR3 region is CASSSGRGRNEQFF. CDR3 bases: TGTGCCAGCAGCTCCGGGAGGGGTCGCAATGAGCAGTTCTTC.